These 20 T cell receptor beta chains originate from one sample sequenced in a study of CD8 T cells in ankylosing spondylitis. Findings and limits, study-wide: Apparently characteristic of ankylosing spondylitis blood was a TCR beta motif (about eight highly homologous variants).

These receptors have no identified antigens. TCRdb re-analysed the 5' RACE reads in MiXCR, keeping a single row per CDR3 protein. This table has more than 300,000 distinct CDR3 sequences, 7.5% to 9% appearing once. What was sequenced was blood, either unsorted or a sorted T cell fraction (not recorded which). The receptors were sampled from a male donor with ankylosing spondylitis.

The chain couples TRBV6-1 to TRBJ2-3, with no clear D. The CDR3 runs 12 residues. Trimming stripped 2 bases from V and 11 bases from J, with 11 bases between. Germline CDR1 reads MNHNS; CDR2 reads SASEGT. The CDR3 loop is CASSEHVGEQYF. CDR3 DNA sequence: TGTGCCAGCAGTGAACATGTCGGCGAGCAGTATTTT.

The CDR3 reads CSARAKTVRDRDVLLIYNEQFF. CDR3 nucleotides: TGCAGTGCTAGAGCCAAAACCGTCCGGGACAGGGATGTGCTGCTTATCTACAATGAGCAGTTCTTC. V and J are TRBV20-1 and TRBJ2-1; 9 bases fit TRBD1. Losses at the gene ends were 1 base for V and 3 bases for J; bases not matched to a gene: 25. CDR3 size: 22 residues. Germline V gene sequence: CDR1 DFQATT, CDR2 SNEGSKA (reference sequence).

V and J are TRBV21-1 and TRBJ2-7; the table's D gene call, TRBD1, was not cross checked with the DNA. TRBV21-1 is a recognized pseudogene. The CDR3 is 15 amino acids. CDR3 nucleotide sequence: TGTGCCAGCAGCAAAGGGACAGGGAGCTCCTACGAGCAGTACTTC. Its protein is CASSKGTGSSYEQYF.

The chain is built from TRBV12-3 or TRBV12-4 and TRBJ1-2, with no clear D. Trimming stripped 2 bases from V and 4 bases from J, with 11 bases between. The CDR3 is 14 residues long. In DNA, the CDR3 is TGTGCCAGCAGTTTATCGGCGGAGCTCTATGGCTACACCTTC. Amino acids: CASSLSAELYGYTF.

This clonotype was found a few times. The chain links TRBV5-6 to TRBJ2-3, with D possibly being TRBD1 or TRBD2 (5 bases each). V dropped 4 bases and J dropped 4 bases, with 13 bases sitting between them. The CDR3 contains 14 residues. Germline lookup yields CDR1 SGHDT and CDR2 YYEEEE. CDR3 residues: CASSLGTHPDTQYF. In nucleotides, the CDR3 is TGTGCCAGCAGCCTCGGGACCCACCCAGATACGCAGTATTTT.

This clonotype was counted between two and nine times. The chain couples TRBV19 to TRBJ2-2; 12 nucleotides align to TRBD1. This CDR3 contains 14 residues. The germline CDR1 and CDR2 sequences are LNHDA and SQIVND (reference sequence). The CDR3 here is CASGQGAIAGELFF. CDR3 bases: TGTGCGTCGGGACAGGGGGCGATAGCCGGGGAGCTGTTTTTT. Variable domain in full (rest from reference TRBV19 and TRBJ2-2): DGGITQSPKYLFRKEGQNVTLSCEQNLNHDAMYWYRQDPGQGLRLIYYSQIVNDFQKGDIAEGYSVSREKKESFPLTVTSAQKNPTAFYLCASGQGAIAGELFFGEGSRLTVL.

This clonotype occurred a few times. The rearrangement joins TRBV30 to TRBJ2-6; D is unclear. The CDR3 consists of 14 residues. Germline CDR1 is GTSNPN and CDR2 is SVGIG (reference sequence). V shed 2 bases and J shed 2 bases, with 7 bases lying between them. DNA for the CDR3: TGTGCCTGGAGTCGCGTCCCTGGGGCCAACGTCCTGACTTTC. Its protein is CAWSRVPGANVLTF. Supplemented by reference TRBV30 and TRBJ2-6, the full variable domain reads SQTIHQWPATLVQPVGSPLSLECTVEGTSNPNLYWYRQAAGRGLQLLFYSVGIGQISSEVPQNLSASRPQDRQFILSSKKLLLSDSGFYLCAWSRVPGANVLTFGAGSRLTVL.

At least ten counts were recorded for this clonotype. Germline and junction disagree at one end, which may indicate a read error. The chain is built from TRBV20-1 and TRBJ2-1; 14 bases agree with TRBD2. The CDR3 loop spans 18 amino acids. Germline V gene lookup returns CDR1 DFQATT and CDR2 SNEGSKA (reference sequence). CDR3 coding DNA: TGCAGTGCTTTATCCGGGACTAGCGGGAGTCCCTCCTCCAATGAGCAGTTCTTC. Translated, it gives CSALSGTSGSPSSNEQFF.

At least ten counts were recorded for this clonotype. This chain uses TRBV7-9 with TRBJ2-4; tentatively, D is TRBD2 (5 bases). Trimming pared 2 bases from V and 2 bases from J, leaving 13 bases between. CDR1 is SEHNR and CDR2 is FQNEAQ in the germline V gene (reference sequence). This CDR3 comprises 16 residues. The CDR3 region has the DNA TGTGCCAGCAGCTTAAGAGGGAGCGCTCCCAAAAACATTCAGTACTTC. Its translation: CASSLRGSAPKNIQYF.

This clonotype appeared many times. The CDR3 protein is CASSRTSGGNEQFF. As DNA, the CDR3 is TGTGCCAGCAGTCGGACTAGCGGTGGGAATGAGCAGTTCTTC. The genes are TRBV6-2 or TRBV6-3 and TRBJ2-1; 10 nucleotides match TRBD2. V trimming: 5 bases; J trimming: 7 bases; junction bases outside the gene matches: 5. This CDR3 is built from 14 residues. The germline CDR1 and CDR2 sequences are MNHEY and SVGEGT.

The chain's CDR3 is CASRPGLDQETQYF. The CDR3 DNA reads TGTGCCAGCAGACCGGGACTAGACCAAGAGACCCAGTACTTC. V is TRBV28 and J is TRBJ2-5; 8 nucleotides line up with TRBD2. Trimming cost V 6 bases and J 0 bases; bases outside gene matches: 3. This CDR3 region has 14 residues. From germline, CDR1 is MDHEN and CDR2 SYDVKM.

This clonotype was counted between two and nine times. This chain connects TRBV18 to TRBJ1-1, with 7 bases matching TRBD1. Germline CDR1 is KGHSH and CDR2 is LQKENI. CDR3 length: 14 residues. V trimming: 0 bases; J trimming: 5 bases; junction bases outside the gene matches: 3. In DNA form, the CDR3 reads TGTGCCAGCTCACCACCGGAGGGGGCAACTGAAGCTTTCTTT. Translation gives CASSPPEGATEAFF.

This clonotype was seen many times. This sequence joins TRBV28 and TRBJ2-3; D is perhaps TRBD2 (6 bases). CDR3 length equals 16 residues. CDR1 is MDHEN, CDR2 SYDVKM, per germline. V lost 4 bases and J 0 bases, leaving 14 bases between the germline ends. In nucleotides, the CDR3 is TGTGCCAGCAGTTGGGCGGGGTGGCAGAGCACAGATACGCAGTATTTT. Amino acids: CASSWAGWQSTDTQYF.

This rearrangement joins TRBV5-6 to TRBJ2-3; D is possibly TRBD1 or TRBD2 (5 bases each). CDR1 and CDR2 from the germline V gene are SGHDT and YYEEEE. CDR3 length equals 15 residues. Trimming took 4 bases from V and 5 from J, leaving 17 bases between them. CDR3 DNA: TGTGCCAGCAGCCCGAGGGGATCTGGGGAAGATACGCAGTATTTT. It codes for CASSPRGSGEDTQYF.

The CDR3 DNA sequence: TGTGCCAGCTCACGGGGACAGGTCGCCTACAATGAGCAGTTCTTC. Translating it yields CASSRGQVAYNEQFF. The V call is TRBV18, the J call TRBJ2-1; 8 bases map to TRBD1. Germline values: CDR1 KGHSH, CDR2 LQKENI. This CDR3 is built from 15 residues. J was trimmed by 2 bases and V by 4 bases; bases with no gene match: 4.

J is TRBJ2-6 and V is TRBV5-1, with unresolved D. The CDR3 has 16 amino acids. Germline V gene sequence: CDR1 SGHRS, CDR2 YFSETQ. The V and J ends lost 2 bases and 0 bases respectively, with 9 bases between them. The CDR3, as DNA: TGCGCCAGCAGCTTAGGACGGCACTCTGGGGCCAACGTCCTGACTTTC. Translated, it gives CASSLGRHSGANVLTF.

The gene calls are TRBV30 and TRBJ1-5; 7 bases fit TRBD1. This CDR3 contains 14 residues. Germline CDR1 is GTSNPN and CDR2 is SVGIG (reference sequence). V lost 2 bases and J lost 4; bases outside the gene matches: 5. The CDR3: CAWSRGTENQPQHF. The CDR3 region has the DNA TGTGCCTGGAGTCGCGGGACAGAGAATCAGCCCCAGCATTTT.

There are a few counts of this clonotype. V and J are TRBV6-5 and TRBJ2-7; 9 bases align to TRBD1. J lost 2 bases, V lost 4 bases, and 6 bases had no gene match. Germline assignment: CDR1 MNHEY and CDR2 SVGAGI. The CDR3 runs 15 residues. The CDR3 loop is CASSLMGQGTYEQYF. The DNA for the CDR3 is TGTGCCAGCAGTTTAATGGGACAGGGTACCTACGAGCAGTACTTC.

This clonotype was recorded at least ten times. The V and J genes are TRBV29-1 and TRBJ2-7; 8 bases match TRBD2. V lost 7 bases to trimming and J lost 0 bases; unmatched junction nucleotides: 8. The CDR3 is made up of 14 amino acids. Germline values: CDR1 SQVTM, CDR2 ANQGSEA. The CDR3 nucleotides are TGCAGCGCAATAAGCGGGAGCCTCTCCTACGAGCAGTACTTC. Amino acid sequence: CSAISGSLSYEQYF.

The sample holds a few counts of this clonotype. The chain employs TRBV5-1 and TRBJ2-1; D might be TRBD1 (5 bases). The CDR3 consists of 11 residues. The germline V gene has CDR1 SGHRS and CDR2 YFSETQ. Trimming shortened V by 5 bases and J by 9 bases, and 9 bases separated the two germline ends. Written as DNA, the CDR3 is TGCGCCAGCAGGTCAAGGGGTGAGCAGTTCTTC. Its protein is CASRSRGEQFF.